This T cell receptor beta chain was found in a study of blood T cell repertoires in COVID-19. Produced via immunoSEQ multiplex PCR; TCRdb's table is partial and in-frame only. This table has approximately 160,000 clones, around 85% appearing once. The ends lost 0 bases at V and 1 base at J; junction bases unmatched: 2. Germline assignment: CDR1 SGHRS and CDR2 YFSETQ. The CDR3 is made up of 15 amino acids. The sequenced sample consisted of peripheral blood. The clonotype comes from a man aged 55 to 69 who had recovered from COVID-19. The V gene is TRBV5-1, the J gene TRBJ2-3, with 7 bases aligning to TRBD1. CDR3 bases: TGCGCCAGCAGCTTGGGGACAGGACGCACAGATACGCAGTATTTT. This codes for CASSLGTGRTDTQYF.